Sequencing of this TCR beta chain was carried out in a study of cytomegalovirus exposure and HLA in healthy donors. The overall study: Assignment to the Caucasian-associated ancestry cluster applied to approximately 80% of the approximately 380 genotyped donors. Findings and caveats of the study: Presence/absence comparisons presumed near-even sequencing depth among donors. Associated with cytomegalovirus, according to the listing, were 150 to 200 TCR beta chains. With DRB1 most and HLA-C fewest, TCR association rates differed between HLA loci in a later analysis.

There are 14 residues in the CDR3. The ends were cut back, 1 base at V and 4 bases at J, with 10 bases in the middle. Germline CDR1 is MGHRA and CDR2 is YSYEKL. Concerning this clone: Its antigen is not identified.

PCR was performed using 60 Vbeta and 13 Jbeta primers. Profiled with immunoSEQ multiplex PCR; TCRdb holds only in-frame clones, not every one. This sample has around 97,000 clones, with around 61% found just once. V is TRBV4-1 and J is TRBJ1-1; no clear D. Material: PBMCs. This receptor was taken from a woman aged 45-65 years in good health and CMV-seronegative. The CDR3 loop reads CASSQVMKATEAFF. As DNA, the CDR3 is TGCGCCAGCAGCCAAGTAATGAAAGCCACTGAAGCTTTCTTT.